These 22 T cell receptor beta chains share one sample of origin, sequenced in a study of blood T cell repertoires in COVID-19. Generated by immunoSEQ multiplex PCR, the TCRdb table keeps only in-frame clones and is missing some. The table records 98,000 or so clones, over 75% of them present only once. The sample comprised peripheral blood. The receptors here all came from a woman aged 70-85 years with acute or convalescent COVID-19.

As concerns this clone: The sample holds other DNA sequences that translate to the same CDR3. The chain employs TRBV7-9 and TRBJ2-5; D is unclear. Trimming removed 1 base at V and 2 bases at J, with 5 bases between. The CDR3 is 13 residues long. Germline V gene data show CDR1 as SEHNR and CDR2 as FQNEAQ (reference sequence). The CDR3 bases are TGTGCCAGCAGCTTAGGGCAGCAAGAGACCCAGTACTTC. Protein product: CASSLGQQETQYF.

The V gene is TRBV4-3, the J gene TRBJ1-3; D uncertain. V lost 2 bases and J lost 0, with 8 bases in between. CDR1 is LGHNA, CDR2 YSLEER, per germline. This CDR3 spans 15 amino acids. The CDR3 bases are TGCGCCAGCAGCCAACGGGAGGCCTCTGGAAACACCATATATTTT. It codes for CASSQREASGNTIYF.

The chain employs TRBV5-1 and TRBJ2-3; perhaps TRBD2 as D (6 bases). The germline gives CDR1 SGHRS, CDR2 YFSETQ. V gave up 6 bases and J gave up 2 bases, with 19 bases separating them. This CDR3 region has 16 residues. The CDR3 DNA follows: TGCGCCAGCATGGCCGGGAGTGGAGTGGTCACAGATACGCAGTATTTT. Amino acid sequence: CASMAGSGVVTDTQYF. The entire variable domain, with the rest obtained from reference TRBV5-1 and TRBJ2-3, is as follows: KAGVTQTPRYLIKTRGQQVTLSCSPISGHRSVSWYQQTPGQGLQFLFEYFSETQRNKGNFPGRFSGRQFSNSRSEMNVSTLELGDSALYLCASMAGSGVVTDTQYFGPGTRLTVL.

The chain recombines TRBV11-2 with TRBJ1-2, with 8 nucleotides matching TRBD1. Germline V gene data show CDR1 as SGHAT and CDR2 as FQNNGV. The trim removed 4 bases at V and 7 bases at J, leaving 5 bases unmatched. CDR3 size: 13 residues. Here the CDR3 DNA reads TGTGCCAGCAGCTGGAGACAGGGGTCTGGCTACACCTTC. As protein: CASSWRQGSGYTF.

This clone occurred a few times. The CDR3 region is CASSEFWGRSGNTIYF. The CDR3, as DNA: TGTGCCAGCAGTGAATTCTGGGGGCGGTCTGGAAACACCATATATTTT. V is TRBV25-1 and J is TRBJ1-3; maybe TRBD1 (6 bases). Per germline, CDR1 MGHDK and CDR2 SYGVNS. The CDR3 is 16 amino acids. V shed 1 base and J shed 1 base, with 11 bases lying between them.

The rearrangement links TRBV23-1 to TRBJ2-5; TRBD1 agrees at 8 bases. TRBV23-1 is an ORF, with its function uncertain. The CDR3 totals 15 residues. V gave up 7 bases and J gave up 2 bases; unmatched junction bases: 9. CDR3 region: CASTRSRTGQETQYF. CDR3 DNA sequence: TGCGCCAGCACTCGATCTCGGACAGGGCAAGAGACCCAGTACTTC.

This chain uses TRBV27 with TRBJ2-4, with 9 bases identical to TRBD2. This CDR3 region has 14 residues. CDR1 and CDR2 (germline): MNHEY, SMNVEV (reference sequence). The V gene end was trimmed by 4 bases and the J gene end by 9 bases; junction bases not matched to a gene: 7. The CDR3 DNA follows: TGTGCCAGCAGTTCAGCGGGGGGCGGGATCATTCAGTACTTC. This codes for CASSSAGGGIIQYF.

The chain links TRBV2 to TRBJ2-7; 8 bases map to TRBD1. The CDR3 runs 15 residues. V lost 5 bases and J lost 2; bases outside the gene matches: 8. The germline gives CDR1 SNHLY, CDR2 FYNNEI. The CDR3: CASSRQGANTYEQYF. The CDR3 DNA is TGTGCCAGCAGTAGGCAGGGGGCAAACACCTACGAGCAGTACTTC. Complete variable domain (other parts from reference TRBV2 and TRBJ2-7): EPEVTQTPSHQVTQMGQEVILRCVPISNHLYFYWYRQILGQKVEFLVSFYNNEISEKSEIFDDQFSVERPDGSNFTLKIRSTKLEDSAMYFCASSRQGANTYEQYFGPGTRLTVT.

The chain's CDR3 is CASSLSRGTDTQYF. In DNA, the CDR3 is TGTGCCAGCAGCTTATCCCGGGGCACAGATACGCAGTATTTT. The V and J genes are TRBV5-4 and TRBJ2-3; no firm D call. V dropped 2 bases and J dropped 1 base, with 8 bases sitting between them. Per the germline V gene, CDR1 is SGHNT and CDR2 is YYREEE (reference sequence). The CDR3 extends over 14 amino acids.

This clone was seen a few times. This sequence joins TRBV30 and TRBJ1-2; D gene unclear. Between the trimmed V and J ends, which lost 4 bases and 6 bases, there was a span of 18 bases. The V gene's germline CDR1 is GTSNPN and CDR2 SVGIG (reference sequence). The CDR3 is 14 residues long. CDR3 protein: CAWTKLRTENGYTF. In nucleotides, the CDR3 is TGTGCCTGGACCAAACTGCGGACTGAGAATGGCTACACCTTC.

CDR3 region: CASSTRDSRETQYF. The CDR3 DNA is TGTGCCAGCAGTACCCGGGACTCCAGAGAGACCCAGTACTTC. This rearrangement joins TRBV6-5 to TRBJ2-5; D may be TRBD2 (6 bases). The CDR3 loop spans 14 amino acids. Germline CDR1 MNHEY, CDR2 SVGAGI. V dropped 5 bases and J dropped 4 bases, with 14 bases sitting between them.

The V and J genes are TRBV6-5 and TRBJ2-3, with 12 bases that match TRBD2. Germline loops: CDR1 MNHEY, CDR2 SVGAGI. After removal of 8 bases from V and 5 bases from J, the junction contained 5 bases not matched to a gene. This CDR3 is 14 amino acids long. For the CDR3, the DNA is TGTGCCAGCGCTAGCGGGGGGGCCAAAGATACGCAGTATTTT. Translating gives CASASGGAKDTQYF.

The chain links TRBV18 to TRBJ1-4, with a possible D match to TRBD1 (6 bases). V was trimmed by 2 bases and J by 4 bases, leaving 14 bases between them. Per germline, CDR1 KGHSH and CDR2 LQKENI. CDR3 length: 16 residues. The CDR3 bases are TGTGCCAGCTCACCAAATAAAAACAGGGATAATGAAAAACTGTTTTTT. This encodes CASSPNKNRDNEKLFF. Full variable domain (remainder filled in from reference TRBV18 and TRBJ1-4): NAGVMQNPRHLVRRRGQEARLRCSPMKGHSHVYWYRQLPEEGLKFMVYLQKENIIDESGMPKERFSAEFPKEGPSILRIQQVVRGDSAAYFCASSPNKNRDNEKLFFGSGTQLSVL.

This clone was detected only once. The CDR3 spells CASSQDPANYGYTF. CDR3 bases: TGCGCCAGCAGCCAAGATCCCGCTAACTATGGCTACACCTTC. The chain couples TRBV4-1 to TRBJ1-2; D gene unclear. Germline values: CDR1 MGHRA, CDR2 YSYEKL. V lost 0 bases and J lost 0, with 5 bases in between. CDR3 size: 14 residues.

The chain employs TRBV9 and TRBJ2-1; 8 bases are a match to TRBD2. V gave up 5 bases and J gave up 5 bases; unmatched junction bases: 12. CDR3 length: 16 amino acids. The germline V gene encodes CDR1 SGDLS and CDR2 YYNGEE. In nucleotides, the CDR3 is TGTGCCAGCAGGAGAAGTACGGCGGGAGGCGACAATGAGCAGTTCTTC. Protein: CASRRSTAGGDNEQFF.

This clone has just a few counts. V and J are TRBV19 and TRBJ2-7; D may be TRBD2 (5 bases). Germline assignment: CDR1 LNHDA and CDR2 SQIVND (reference sequence). V dropped 5 bases and J dropped 1 base, with 9 bases sitting between them. CDR3 length equals 13 residues. The CDR3 reads CASSLLDSYEQYF. In nucleotides, the CDR3 is TGTGCCAGTAGTCTACTAGATTCCTACGAGCAGTACTTC.

V usage is TRBV4-3 and J usage is TRBJ1-6, with a tentative D call TRBD1 (6 bases). The CDR3 is 15 amino acids. Germline CDR1 LGHNA, CDR2 YSLEER. V lost 4 bases, J lost 5 bases, and 12 bases lay in between. The CDR3 nucleotides are TGCGCCAGCAGCCCAGGGGACGGAGATAATTCACCCCTCCACTTT. It specifies CASSPGDGDNSPLHF.

The chain joins TRBV5-4 to TRBJ1-6, with D possibly being TRBD1 (5 bases). Between the trimmed V and J ends, which lost 0 bases and 5 bases, there was a span of 9 bases. CDR3 size: 15 residues. Germline V lookup: CDR1 SGHNT, CDR2 YYREEE (reference sequence). Written as DNA, the CDR3 is TGTGCCAGCAGCTTGGGTAGGGGTAATAATTCACCCCTCCACTTT. This sequence encodes CASSLGRGNNSPLHF.

This rearrangement joins TRBV25-1 to TRBJ2-1, with TRBD2 as a possible D gene (6 bases). There are 15 residues in the CDR3. Per germline, CDR1 MGHDK and CDR2 SYGVNS. V was cut by 5 bases and J by 7 bases, with 18 bases left in between. The CDR3 nucleotides read TGTGCCAGCAGTCCGCGGGATCGAAAATTTAATGAGCAGTTCTTC. It is translated as CASSPRDRKFNEQFF. Drawing the rest from reference TRBV25-1 and TRBJ2-1, the complete variable domain is EADIYQTPRYLVIGTGKKITLECSQTMGHDKMYWYQQDPGMELHLIHYSYGVNSTEKGDLSSESTVSRIRTEHFPLTLESARPSHTSQYLCASSPRDRKFNEQFFGPGTRLTVL.

The chain couples TRBV11-2 to TRBJ1-1; 8 bases are shared with TRBD1. Germline values: CDR1 SGHAT, CDR2 FQNNGV. Trimming removed 6 bases from V and 4 bases from J; junction bases left unmatched: 13. The CDR3 has 16 residues. The CDR3 sequence is CASRDFKQGGGTEAFF. The DNA of the CDR3 is TGTGCCAGCAGGGACTTCAAACAGGGGGGCGGCACTGAAGCTTTCTTT.

This rearrangement joins TRBV4-3 to TRBJ2-1; weak D call: TRBD2 (5 bases). Germline CDR1 reads LGHNA; CDR2 reads YSLEER. CDR3 length: 15 amino acids. The germline V and J ends were trimmed by 1 base and 2 bases, with 9 bases remaining between them. The CDR3 is CASSQVGVPYNEQFF. CDR3 bases: TGCGCCAGCAGCCAAGTCGGGGTGCCCTACAATGAGCAGTTCTTC.

This clone appeared a few times. The chain has TRBV4-3 and TRBJ2-3; 8 nucleotides align to TRBD2. The junction had 22 bases not matched to a gene; V was cut back by 0 bases and J by 5 bases. Per germline, CDR1 LGHNA and CDR2 YSLEER. CDR3 length equals 21 residues. Here the CDR3 DNA reads TGCGCCAGCAGCCAAGATTACTCCCCCCCGGGGGGTAGCGGGGTTATAGATACGCAGTATTTT. Translating gives CASSQDYSPPGGSGVIDTQYF.